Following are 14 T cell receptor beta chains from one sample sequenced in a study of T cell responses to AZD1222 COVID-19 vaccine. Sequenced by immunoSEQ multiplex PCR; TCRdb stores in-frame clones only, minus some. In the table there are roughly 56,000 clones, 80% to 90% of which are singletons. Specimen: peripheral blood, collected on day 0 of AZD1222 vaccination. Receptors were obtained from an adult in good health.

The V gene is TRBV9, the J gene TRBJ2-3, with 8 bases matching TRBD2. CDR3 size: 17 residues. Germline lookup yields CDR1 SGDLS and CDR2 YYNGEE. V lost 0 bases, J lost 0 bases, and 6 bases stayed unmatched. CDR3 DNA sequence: TGTGCCAGCAGCGTAGCGGGGGGGCCTGCTAGCACAGATACGCAGTATTTT. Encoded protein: CASSVAGGPASTDTQYF.

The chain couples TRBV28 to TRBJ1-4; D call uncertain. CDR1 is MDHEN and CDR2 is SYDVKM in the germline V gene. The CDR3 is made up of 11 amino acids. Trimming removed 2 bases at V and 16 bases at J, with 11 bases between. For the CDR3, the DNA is TGTGCCAGCAGTTTAGGGCGCTTTTGGTTTTTT. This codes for CASSLGRFWFF.

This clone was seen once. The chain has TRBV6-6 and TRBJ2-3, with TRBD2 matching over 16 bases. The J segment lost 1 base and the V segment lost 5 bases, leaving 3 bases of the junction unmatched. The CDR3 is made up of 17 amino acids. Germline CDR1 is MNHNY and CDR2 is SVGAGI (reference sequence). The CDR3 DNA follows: TGTGCCAGCAGTCGGGGACTAGCGGGGGGGCGCACAGATACGCAGTATTTT. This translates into CASSRGLAGGRTDTQYF.

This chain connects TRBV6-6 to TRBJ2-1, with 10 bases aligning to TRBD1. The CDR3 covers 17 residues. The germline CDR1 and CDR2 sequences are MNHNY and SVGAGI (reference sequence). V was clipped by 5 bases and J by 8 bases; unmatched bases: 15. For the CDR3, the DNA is TGTGCCAGCAGTCCCCGACAGGGGGCGAGGTATTGGCATGAGCAGTTCTTC. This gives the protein CASSPRQGARYWHEQFF.

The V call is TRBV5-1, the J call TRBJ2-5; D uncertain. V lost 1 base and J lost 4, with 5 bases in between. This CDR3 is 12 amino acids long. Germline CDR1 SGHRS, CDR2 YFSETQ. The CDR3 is CASSLSRETQYF. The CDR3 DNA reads TGCGCCAGCAGCTTGTCCAGAGAGACCCAGTACTTC.

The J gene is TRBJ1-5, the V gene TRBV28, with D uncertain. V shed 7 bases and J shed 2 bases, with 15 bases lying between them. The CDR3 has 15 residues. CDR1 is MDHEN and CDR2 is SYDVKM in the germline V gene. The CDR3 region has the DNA TGTGCCAGCATAAAGGAGGTGGTGGGCAATCAGCCCCAGCATTTT. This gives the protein CASIKEVVGNQPQHF.

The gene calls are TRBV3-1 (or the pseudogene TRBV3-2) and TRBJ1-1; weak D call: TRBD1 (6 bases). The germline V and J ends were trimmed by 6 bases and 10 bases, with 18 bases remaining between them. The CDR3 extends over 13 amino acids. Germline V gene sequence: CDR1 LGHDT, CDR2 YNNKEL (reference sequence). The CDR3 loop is CASSNIGGLGAFF. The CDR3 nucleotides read TGTGCCAGCAGTAACATTGGGGGGCTTGGAGCTTTCTTT.

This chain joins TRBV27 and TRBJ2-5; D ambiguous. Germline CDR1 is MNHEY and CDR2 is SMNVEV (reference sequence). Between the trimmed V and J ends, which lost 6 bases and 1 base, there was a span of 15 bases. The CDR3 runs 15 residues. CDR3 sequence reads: CASRTFSFSQETQYF. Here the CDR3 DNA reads TGTGCCAGCAGGACGTTTTCGTTTTCCCAAGAGACCCAGTACTTC.

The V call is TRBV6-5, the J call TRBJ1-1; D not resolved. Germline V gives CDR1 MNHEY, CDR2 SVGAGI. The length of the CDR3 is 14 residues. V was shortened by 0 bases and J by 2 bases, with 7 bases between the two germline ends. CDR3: CASSYSGGNTEAFF. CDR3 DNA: TGTGCCAGCAGTTACTCGGGCGGAAACACTGAAGCTTTCTTT.

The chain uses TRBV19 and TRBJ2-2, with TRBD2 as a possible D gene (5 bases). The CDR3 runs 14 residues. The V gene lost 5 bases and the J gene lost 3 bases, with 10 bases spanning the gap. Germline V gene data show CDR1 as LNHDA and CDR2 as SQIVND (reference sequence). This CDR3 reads CASSRSAYTGELFF. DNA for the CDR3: TGTGCCAGTAGTCGTAGCGCGTACACCGGGGAGCTGTTTTTT.

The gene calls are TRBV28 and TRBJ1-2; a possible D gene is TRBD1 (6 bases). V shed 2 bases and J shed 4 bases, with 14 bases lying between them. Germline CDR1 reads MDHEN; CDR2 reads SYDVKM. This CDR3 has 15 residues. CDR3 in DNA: TGTGCCAGCAGTTTAGGACAGACCTACATCTATGGCTACACCTTC. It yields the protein CASSLGQTYIYGYTF.

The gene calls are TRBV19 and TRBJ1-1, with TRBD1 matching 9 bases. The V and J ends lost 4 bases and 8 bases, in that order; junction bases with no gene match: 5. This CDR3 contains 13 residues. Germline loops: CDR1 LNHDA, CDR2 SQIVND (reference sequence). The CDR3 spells CASSREGTGEAFF. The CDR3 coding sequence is TGTGCCAGTAGTAGAGAGGGGACAGGGGAAGCTTTCTTT.

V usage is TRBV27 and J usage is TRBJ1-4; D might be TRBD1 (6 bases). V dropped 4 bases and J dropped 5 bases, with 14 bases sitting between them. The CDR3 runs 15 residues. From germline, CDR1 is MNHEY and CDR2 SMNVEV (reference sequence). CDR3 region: CASSSQGSHNEKLFF. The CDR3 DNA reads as TGTGCCAGCAGTTCCCAGGGGAGCCACAATGAAAAACTGTTTTTT.

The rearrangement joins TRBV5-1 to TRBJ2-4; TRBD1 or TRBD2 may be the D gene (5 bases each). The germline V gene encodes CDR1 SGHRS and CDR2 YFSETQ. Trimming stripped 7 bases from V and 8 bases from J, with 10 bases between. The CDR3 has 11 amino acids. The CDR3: CASRDGDIQYF. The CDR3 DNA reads TGCGCCAGCCGGGACGGTGACATTCAGTACTTC.